This TCR beta chain was observed in a study of shared clonotypes between healthy human individuals (TCRdb year 2020). In terms of the full investigation: A few men and a couple of women, aged 18 to 49 years, made up the cohort. For each donor, three plates each were used for CD4 naive and CD4 memory, two plates were used for CD8 naive, and one plate was used for CD8 memory. To estimate repertoire size and how much clonotype sharing occurs between individuals, the study deeply sequenced the blood TCR repertoires of about five healthy adults. To increase sequencing depth and limit assay-specific biases, different laboratories used diverse techniques to prepare libraries and sequence TCR repertoires. Each donor's leukapheresis produced roughly between about 0.8 and 8.9 billion PBMCs.

Using the deep immunoSEQ assay, multiplex PCR amplified TCR CDR3 regions from genomic DNA. For each cell subset, the extracted genomic DNA was distributed evenly across all wells of several immunoSEQ 96-well plates, and each plate served as one replicate. For sorted subsets, roughly 200 ng of genomic DNA, equivalent to 25,000 to 35,000 T cell genomes, went into each replicate PCR. The purified libraries were quantified using a Qubit 3.0 fluorometer, sized with a Bioanalyzer 2100, and then quantified again using the KAPA Library Quantification kit. Each immunoSEQ 96-well plate was sequenced on its own single-read 150-cycle Illumina NextSeq 550 flow cell. The published analysis was carried out like this. The immunoSEQ output contained only junctional sequences without quality scores, so filtering could not match that applied to full-length reads. Sequences were annotated with PyIR, a Python wrapper for IgBLAST v1.9, using IMGT germline references to assign V/J genes and CDR3. Reads with weak V/J assignments (E-value above 1e-6), missing CDR3, stop codons, out-of-frame junctions, or ambiguous translated residues were removed. V3J clonotypes were defined as sequences sharing the same inferred V gene, J gene, and CDR3 amino acid sequence. To compute the percentage overlap between repertoires, the number of shared unique clonotypes was divided by the size of the smaller repertoire. Repertoire richness was assessed with RTK rarefaction, the Chao1 estimator, and Recon v2.1 estimates of unobserved clonotypes. Generation probabilities for all TCRbeta clonotypes obtained by the gDNA method from several donors were computed using OLGA. TCRdb provides this immuneACCESS table in a form limited to in-frame rearrangements. Some clones are lacking; in checked studies, under half of them reflect an unresolved V gene, and why the rest are absent is not known. V, J and clone size are taken as reported in that table, and D and trimming were inferred from the DNA itself. This sample has around 2.5 million clones in its table, and approximately 94% of those were observed once. The ten most abundant clones make up about 0.39% of the sample.

Overall study results and their limits: Clonotypes shared by all four sorted-subset donors showed higher generation probabilities than non-shared clonotypes. Sampling was restricted to blood, and TCR repertoires in tissues likely differ from the TCR repertoires found in blood. The small number of donors limited the genetic and exposure-history diversity represented. Pairwise subsampling indicated that sequencing depth was expected to affect the degree of clonotype sharing among donors. Even with the large sequencing depth, rarefaction of the sorted-subset datasets indicated that sequencing was incomplete. Around 5% of naive CD4, 3% to 4% of naive CD8, approximately 2% of memory CD4, and approximately 0.4% of memory CD8 clonotypes were shared across four donors. Estimated clonotype richness was generally larger for naive than for memory subsets.

The germline V gene encodes CDR1 SNHLY and CDR2 FYNNEI. The CDR3 holds 17 amino acids from the cysteine to the phenylalanine. Only the CDR3 part of the read is kept: 51 bases, read in frame from the first base. The germline ends are 17 bases apart after V is trimmed by 2 bases and J by 0 bases. The donors were healthy, HIV-negative adults with no recently reported acute infections or vaccinations. Every donor was a Caucasian adult living in Nashville, Tennessee, USA. CD4+ T cells were enriched by magnetic negative selection, after which naive cells were positively selected on CD45RA and the negative fraction was taken as the memory subset. Blood was collected by leukapheresis, and PBMCs were isolated by Ficoll-Histopaque density gradient centrifugation and then cryopreserved in liquid nitrogen vapor phase. Analytical flow cytometry was used to check the purity and quantity of every magnetically sorted T cell population. Each sorted fraction had its genomic DNA isolated and then quantified by UV absorbance on a Nanodrop 2000c.

Points on this clone: Its antigen remains undetermined. No qualities accompany the bases; no much larger clone lies one base away.

The chain is made from TRBV2 and TRBJ2-7; TRBD2 is a possible D gene, resting on 6 matching bases. The sample comprised naive CD4+ T cells from PBMCs. The cell subset or site label on this specimen signifies: CD45RA+ positively selected. The receptor was derived from a man between 18 and 29 years old in good health. Some clones in this sample may be carry-over from other donors' samples. CDR3 loop: CASSEQGLQLSSYEQYF. The sequenced DNA: TGTGCCAGCAGTGAACAGGGACTCCAATTAAGCTCCTACGAGCAGTACTTC.